A single sample gave rise to the 22 T cell receptor beta chains below, sequenced in a study of T cell responses to AZD1222 COVID-19 vaccine. Sequenced by immunoSEQ multiplex PCR; TCRdb stores in-frame clones only, minus some. The table records 200,000 or so clones, about 93% of them present only once. Here the sequenced sample was peripheral blood, taken on day 0 of MenACWY control vaccination. The receptors come from an adult in good health.

The V gene is TRBV2, the J gene TRBJ1-1; no clear D gene. This CDR3 comprises 14 residues. The V and J ends lost 1 base and 3 bases respectively, with 9 bases between them. The germline V gene encodes CDR1 SNHLY and CDR2 FYNNEI. The CDR3 sequence is CASSEGRGDTEAFF. The CDR3 DNA follows: TGTGCCAGCAGTGAAGGGCGGGGAGACACTGAAGCTTTCTTT.

The rearrangement uses TRBV27 and TRBJ1-6, with D unclear. The CDR3 sequence is 15 residues long. Germline values: CDR1 MNHEY, CDR2 SMNVEV (reference sequence). V lost 2 bases and J lost 3, with 8 bases in between. The CDR3 region is CASSLDRYYNSPLHF. As DNA, the CDR3 is TGTGCCAGCAGTTTAGACCGATACTATAATTCACCCCTCCACTTT.

CDR3 protein: CACRPLRGTEAFF. The DNA of the CDR3 is TGTGCCTGTAGACCCTTGAGGGGGACTGAAGCTTTCTTT. This rearrangement joins TRBV30 to TRBJ1-1, with D possibly matching TRBD1 (6 bases). Trimming took off 6 bases at V and 5 bases at J, with 16 bases between the two ends. The germline CDR1 and CDR2 sequences are GTSNPN and SVGIG (reference sequence). This CDR3 spans 13 amino acids. Based on the CDR3 plus reference TRBV30 and TRBJ1-1, the full variable domain is SQTIHQWPATLVQPVGSPLSLECTVEGTSNPNLYWYRQAAGRGLQLLFYSVGIGQISSEVPQNLSASRPQDRQFILSSKKLLLSDSGFYLCACRPLRGTEAFFGQGTRLTVV.

This chain uses TRBV11-3 with TRBJ2-2; 7 bases map to TRBD1. Unmatched junction bases numbered 1, after V lost 5 bases and J lost 7 bases. The CDR3 totals 12 residues. CDR1 is SGHNT, CDR2 YENEEA, per germline. The CDR3: CASSDRVGELFF. In DNA, the CDR3 is TGTGCCAGCAGCGACAGGGTCGGGGAGCTGTTTTTT.

The chain employs TRBV2 and TRBJ1-2, with a tentative D call TRBD1 (6 bases). In germline, CDR1 is SNHLY, CDR2 FYNNEI. The CDR3 totals 15 residues. V gave up 2 bases and J gave up 4 bases, with 14 bases separating them. The CDR3 coding sequence is TGTGCCAGCAGTGAAAGGGAACAGGGAGCCTATGGCTACACCTTC. Translated: CASSEREQGAYGYTF.

The chain links TRBV6-6 to TRBJ1-4; D gene unclear. Per germline, CDR1 MNHNY and CDR2 SVGAGI (reference sequence). The V end lost 4 bases, the J end lost 5 bases, and 5 bases lay between the germline ends. The CDR3 has 12 amino acids. CDR3 sequence (DNA): TGTGCCAGCAGTTGGGGAAATGAAAAACTGTTTTTT. As protein: CASSWGNEKLFF.

The chain recombines TRBV12-3 or TRBV12-4 with TRBJ1-2; 8 bases line up with TRBD1. The V segment lost 1 base and the J segment 7 bases; nucleotides outside the gene matches: 2. The CDR3 covers 13 residues. In DNA form, the CDR3 reads TGTGCCAGCAGTTTAGTCAGGGGGCCTGGCTACACCTTC. Its protein is CASSLVRGPGYTF.

The count of this clone is one. The chain is built from TRBV7-9 and TRBJ1-5; D perhaps matches TRBD1 (5 bases). The CDR3 sequence is 18 residues long. V was pared by 4 bases and J by 6 bases, with 25 bases between. Germline lookup yields CDR1 SEHNR and CDR2 FQNEAQ (reference sequence). The CDR3 spells CASSSTGGVVGSGQPQHF. The CDR3 DNA reads TGTGCCAGCAGCTCCACGGGAGGGGTTGTTGGATCGGGTCAGCCCCAGCATTTT.

The chain links TRBV6-5 to TRBJ1-5; TRBD1 is a possible D gene (5 bases). Deletions cut 0 bases from V and 7 bases from J, with 13 bases between. This CDR3 region has 15 residues. Germline CDR1 and CDR2: MNHEY and SVGAGI. In nucleotides, the CDR3 is TGTGCCAGCAGTTACTCGCAGGGCTTAGGACAGCCCCAGCATTTT. Translating gives CASSYSQGLGQPQHF.

The V call is TRBV28, the J call TRBJ2-1; perhaps D is TRBD1 or TRBD2 (7 bases each). The CDR3 has 15 residues. The germline V gene encodes CDR1 MDHEN and CDR2 SYDVKM. The V end lost 3 bases, the J end lost 3 bases, and 12 bases lay between the germline ends. The CDR3 sequence: CASSLGGTVYNEQFF. As DNA, the CDR3 is TGTGCCAGCAGTTTGGGGGGGACAGTCTACAATGAGCAGTTCTTC.

The J gene is TRBJ1-1, the V gene TRBV7-6; tentative D call: TRBD1 (5 bases). This CDR3 has 15 residues. Per germline, CDR1 SGHVS and CDR2 FNYEAQ. The germline V and J ends were trimmed by 5 bases and 0 bases, with 13 bases remaining between them. The chain's CDR3 is CASSPDSIMNTEAFF. The DNA for the CDR3 is TGTGCCAGCAGCCCAGACAGTATCATGAACACTGAAGCTTTCTTT. Variable domain in full (rest from reference TRBV7-6 and TRBJ1-1): GAGVSQSPRYKVTKRGQDVALRCDPISGHVSLYWYRQALGQGPEFLTYFNYEAQQDKSGLPNDRFSAERPEGSISTLTIQRTEQRDSAMYRCASSPDSIMNTEAFFGQGTRLTVV.

The rearrangement links TRBV24-1 to TRBJ2-5; D is unresolved. Trimming shortened V by 8 bases and J by 4 bases, and 10 bases separated the two germline ends. The CDR3 runs 12 residues. Germline lookup yields CDR1 KGHDR and CDR2 SFDVKD. The DNA for the CDR3 is TGTGCCACCAAAGGTTTAGGAGAGACCCAGTACTTC. It translates to CATKGLGETQYF.

The CDR3 spells CASSLVQTNTEAFF. Written as DNA, the CDR3 is TGTGCCAGCAGCCTGGTACAGACTAACACTGAAGCTTTCTTT. The J gene is TRBJ1-1, the V gene TRBV28; no reliable D call. The CDR3 length is 14 residues. Trimming pared 6 bases from V and 2 bases from J, leaving 13 bases between. Per germline, CDR1 MDHEN and CDR2 SYDVKM.

CDR3 coding DNA: TGTGCCAGCAGCGTAGTAGGTGGTAGGTCGGGCAATGAGCAGTTCTTC. As protein: CASSVVGGRSGNEQFF. The V and J genes are TRBV9 and TRBJ2-1; D remains unclear. From germline, CDR1 is SGDLS and CDR2 YYNGEE. Trimming shortened V by 0 bases and J by 6 bases, and 16 bases separated the two germline ends. CDR3 length: 16 amino acids.

This sequence joins TRBV11-3 and TRBJ2-1; tentatively, D is TRBD2 (7 bases). Trimming left V 2 bases short and J 0 bases short, with 11 bases between. The CDR3 has 16 residues. Germline V lookup: CDR1 SGHNT, CDR2 YENEEA. This chain's CDR3 is CASSLRGGVSYNEQFF. CDR3 nucleotide sequence: TGTGCCAGCAGCTTACGAGGGGGGGTCTCCTACAATGAGCAGTTCTTC.

This clone was detected once. This sequence joins TRBV18 and TRBJ2-7, with a tentative D call TRBD1 (6 bases). The CDR3 is made up of 14 amino acids. Germline lookup yields CDR1 KGHSH and CDR2 LQKENI. V was clipped by 0 bases and J by 2 bases, with 8 bases between them. The CDR3: CASSPPGAPYEQYF. The CDR3 region has the DNA TGTGCCAGCTCACCACCGGGGGCTCCCTACGAGCAGTACTTC.

The chain joins TRBV6-2 or TRBV6-3 to TRBJ2-1, with TRBD2 identical over 10 bases. Looked up from germline, CDR1 is MNHEY and CDR2 is SVGEGT. V lost 2 bases and J lost 10; bases outside the gene matches: 11. The CDR3 consists of 16 residues. DNA for the CDR3: TGTGCCAGCAGTTACCCCCGAGAAGCGGGGGGGCCCGAGCAGTTCTTC. Its protein product is CASSYPREAGGPEQFF.

The chain has TRBV6-5 and TRBJ1-3, with TRBD1 as a possible D gene (5 bases). The V gene's germline CDR1 is MNHEY and CDR2 SVGAGI. V was trimmed by 6 bases and J by 4 bases, leaving 13 bases between them. This CDR3 spans 14 amino acids. Here the CDR3 DNA reads TGTGCCAGCAGCCTCCAGGGAGAAGGAAACACCATATATTTT. This gives the protein CASSLQGEGNTIYF.

The CDR3 DNA reads as TGTGCCAGCAGCTTCGGGGACAGGGTGAACACTGAAGCTTTCTTT. This codes for CASSFGDRVNTEAFF. The chain links TRBV11-1 to TRBJ1-1, with 9 nucleotides matching TRBD1. Germline CDR1 is SGHAT and CDR2 is FQDESV (reference sequence). The CDR3 length is 15 residues. Losses at the gene ends were 3 bases for V and 0 bases for J; bases not matched to a gene: 2.

The CDR3 nucleotides read TGTGCTGCGGGGGACACAGATACGCAGTATTTT. This codes for CAAGDTDTQYF. This chain connects TRBV28 to TRBJ2-3, with 7 bases matching TRBD2. Germline loops: CDR1 MDHEN, CDR2 SYDVKM. There are 11 residues in the CDR3. Full variable domain (missing parts from reference TRBV28 and TRBJ2-3): DVKVTQSSRYLVKRTGEKVFLECVQDMDHENMFWYRQDPGLGLRLIYFSYDVKMKEKGDIPEGYSVSREKKERFSLILESASTNQTSMYLCAAGDTDTQYFGPGTRLTVL.

This chain joins TRBV19 and TRBJ1-1; 7 bases agree with TRBD1. The germline gives CDR1 LNHDA, CDR2 SQIVND (reference sequence). The V segment lost 4 bases and the J segment 3 bases; nucleotides outside the gene matches: 8. This CDR3 has 15 amino acids. This chain's CDR3 is CASSTVTGIYTEAFF. Written as DNA, the CDR3 is TGTGCCAGTAGTACGGTGACAGGGATTTACACTGAAGCTTTCTTT.

As DNA, the CDR3 is TGTGCCAGCAGCTTAGACAGGGGGCGCACCTACGAGCAGTACTTC. It codes for CASSLDRGRTYEQYF. The V gene is TRBV11-2, the J gene TRBJ2-7, with 8 nucleotides matching TRBD1. The V gene's germline CDR1 is SGHAT and CDR2 FQNNGV. The CDR3 totals 15 residues. Trimming cost V 0 bases and J 2 bases; bases outside gene matches: 3.